Presented here are 20 T cell receptor beta chains from one specimen sequenced in a study of blood T cell repertoires in COVID-19. Assay: immunoSEQ multiplex PCR; the TCRdb copy retains only in-frame clones and omits some. The sample yields roughly 300,000 clones, roughly 82% seen once. Material: peripheral blood. The receptors stem from a woman aged 45-65 years with acute or convalescent COVID-19.

The V gene is TRBV6-5, the J gene TRBJ1-2; 8 bases map to TRBD1. The CDR3 totals 15 residues. Germline V lookup: CDR1 MNHEY, CDR2 SVGAGI. Losses at the gene ends were 5 bases for V and 2 bases for J; bases not matched to a gene: 7. The CDR3 protein is CASSRWDRTNYGYTF. The CDR3 nucleotides are TGTGCCAGCAGTCGCTGGGACAGGACAAACTATGGCTACACCTTC.

This clone came up once. The V and J genes are TRBV6-5 and TRBJ2-7; D may be TRBD1 (6 bases). Germline values: CDR1 MNHEY, CDR2 SVGAGI. The CDR3 is 16 residues long. Trimming stripped 4 bases from V and 0 bases from J, with 16 bases between. The CDR3 protein is CASSFRQDVSSYEQYF. In DNA form, the CDR3 reads TGTGCCAGCAGTTTCCGACAGGACGTATCCTCCTACGAGCAGTACTTC.

The rearrangement joins TRBV3-1 (or the pseudogene TRBV3-2) to TRBJ2-3, with TRBD2 identical over 12 bases. Per germline, CDR1 LGHDT and CDR2 YNNKEL (reference sequence). This CDR3 has 16 residues. V shed 3 bases and J 4 bases; nucleotides not matched to a gene: 5. The chain's CDR3 is CASSQETSGRSDTQYF. In nucleotides, the CDR3 is TGTGCCAGCAGCCAGGAGACTAGCGGGAGATCAGATACGCAGTATTTT.

The J gene is TRBJ1-4, the V gene TRBV24-1; maybe TRBD1 (5 bases). Trimming cost V 3 bases and J 5 bases, with 12 bases left between them. Per the germline V gene, CDR1 is KGHDR and CDR2 is SFDVKD. This CDR3 is 15 amino acids long. CDR3 DNA sequence: TGTGCCACCAGTGATGGGTCTGGGGGGAATGAAAAACTGTTTTTT. The encoded protein is CATSDGSGGNEKLFF.

This chain's CDR3 is CASSWTVNTEAFF. CDR3 in DNA: TGTGCCAGCAGTTGGACAGTAAACACTGAAGCTTTCTTT. This chain joins TRBV6-1 and TRBJ1-1; D is perhaps TRBD1 (6 bases). This CDR3 has 13 residues. Germline CDR1 and CDR2: MNHNS and SASEGT. V lost 5 bases, J lost 2 bases, and 9 bases lay in between.

This rearrangement joins TRBV10-1 to TRBJ2-5, with 7 bases fitting TRBD1. V trimming: 4 bases; J trimming: 4 bases; junction bases outside the gene matches: 18. The length of the CDR3 is 18 residues. Per germline, CDR1 WNHNN and CDR2 SYGVQD (reference sequence). This CDR3 reads CASSVGVRAGGWGETQYF. Written as DNA, the CDR3 is TGCGCCAGCAGTGTTGGGGTGAGGGCAGGGGGATGGGGAGAGACCCAGTACTTC.

The chain is built from TRBV4-2 and TRBJ1-1; weak D call: TRBD1 (5 bases). Germline V CDR1 and CDR2: LGHNA, YNFKEQ. CDR3 length: 14 amino acids. Trimming left V 1 base short and J 5 bases short, with 11 bases between. The CDR3 DNA is TGTGCCAGCAGCCAAGGGCTTAGGGGTACTGAAGCTTTCTTT. Its translation is CASSQGLRGTEAFF.

The chain joins TRBV7-3 to TRBJ2-3; a possible D gene is TRBD1 (5 bases). Germline CDR1 reads SGHTA; CDR2 reads FQGTGA. Trimming pared 4 bases from V and 3 bases from J, leaving 14 bases between. The CDR3 extends over 15 amino acids. CDR3 nucleotides: TGTGCCAGCAGCTATCAGGGTATTAGGACAGATACGCAGTATTTT. This gives the protein CASSYQGIRTDTQYF. Complete variable domain (other parts from reference TRBV7-3 and TRBJ2-3): GAGVSQTPSNKVTEKGKYVELRCDPISGHTALYWYRQSLGQGPEFLIYFQGTGAADDSGLPNDRFFAVRPEGSVSTLKIQRTERGDSAVYLCASSYQGIRTDTQYFGPGTRLTVL.

The chain carries TRBV18 and TRBJ2-6; perhaps TRBD1 as D (7 bases). Trimming took 4 bases from V and 2 from J, leaving 12 bases between them. Germline values: CDR1 KGHSH, CDR2 LQKENI. This CDR3 has 16 residues. CDR3 nucleotide sequence: TGTGCCAGCTCACGCCAGGGGGAGGCTGGGGCCAACGTCCTGACTTTC. Translation gives CASSRQGEAGANVLTF. Full variable domain (remainder filled in from reference TRBV18 and TRBJ2-6): NAGVMQNPRHLVRRRGQEARLRCSPMKGHSHVYWYRQLPEEGLKFMVYLQKENIIDESGMPKERFSAEFPKEGPSILRIQQVVRGDSAAYFCASSRQGEAGANVLTFGAGSRLTVL.

The V and J genes are TRBV25-1 and TRBJ1-2; 9 bases map to TRBD1. Per germline, CDR1 MGHDK and CDR2 SYGVNS. V was pared by 10 bases and J by 6 bases, with 9 bases of the junction left unmatched. The CDR3 loop spans 13 amino acids. CDR3 amino acids: CATSTGGGNGYTF. The DNA for the CDR3 is TGTGCCACCTCAACAGGGGGCGGCAATGGCTACACCTTC.

The rearrangement links TRBV5-4 to TRBJ1-4; TRBD1 matches 7 bases. The CDR3 is 14 amino acids. Per germline, CDR1 SGHNT and CDR2 YYREEE (reference sequence). Unmatched junction bases numbered 4, after V lost 1 base and J lost 7 bases. The CDR3 region has the DNA TGTGCCAGCAGCTTGAACAGGGGTAGTGAAAAACTGTTTTTT. Translation: CASSLNRGSEKLFF.

The rearrangement joins TRBV30 to TRBJ2-2, with 8 bases lining up with TRBD2. CDR3 size: 15 residues. Germline V gene data show CDR1 as GTSNPN and CDR2 as SVGIG (reference sequence). Germline trimming cut 4 bases from V and 5 bases from J; bases unmatched to any gene: 9. The CDR3 protein is CAWKVTSAWTGELFF. As DNA, the CDR3 is TGTGCCTGGAAGGTGACTAGCGCATGGACCGGGGAGCTGTTTTTT.

This clone was seen ten or more times. This chain links TRBV7-2 with TRBJ1-5; TRBD1 might be the D (5 bases). Looked up from germline, CDR1 is SGHTA and CDR2 is FQGNSA. The CDR3 covers 13 residues. V was clipped by 4 bases and J by 6 bases, with 10 bases between them. The CDR3 is CASSSGQGQPQHF. The CDR3 DNA is TGTGCCAGCAGCTCTGGGCAGGGTCAGCCCCAGCATTTT.

This clone showed up just a few times. Here the CDR3 reads CASRDVNRVYTDTQYF. The CDR3, as DNA: TGTGCCAGCAGGGATGTTAACAGGGTCTACACAGATACGCAGTATTTT. The genes are TRBV2 and TRBJ2-3, with D maybe TRBD1 (6 bases). Trimming removed 6 bases at V and 2 bases at J, with 18 bases between. The CDR3 extends over 16 amino acids. The germline V gene has CDR1 SNHLY and CDR2 FYNNEI.

This rearrangement joins TRBV7-7 to TRBJ2-2; D might be TRBD1 (5 bases). The germline V and J ends were trimmed by 1 base and 1 base, with 10 bases remaining between them. The germline CDR1 and CDR2 sequences are SSHAT and FNYEAQ (reference sequence). The CDR3 covers 16 residues. CDR3 DNA: TGTGCCAGCAGCTTAGATGACAGCAAGAACACCGGGGAGCTGTTTTTT. Protein: CASSLDDSKNTGELFF.

The chain recombines TRBV7-9 with TRBJ2-2, with 7 bases fitting TRBD2. The CDR3 extends over 15 amino acids. Germline CDR1 is SEHNR and CDR2 is FQNEAQ (reference sequence). The trim removed 3 bases at V and 4 bases at J, leaving 5 bases unmatched. The CDR3 DNA reads TGTGCCAGCAGCTTGGGACTAAGTGGCACCGGGGAGCTGTTTTTT. Its protein product is CASSLGLSGTGELFF.

The chain carries TRBV28 and TRBJ2-1; 7 bases map to TRBD1. The junction had 5 bases not matched to a gene; V was cut back by 8 bases and J by 7 bases. CDR3 size: 12 residues. Germline-derived CDR1 and CDR2 are MDHEN and SYDVKM. The CDR3 protein is CASGYRGNEQFF. For the CDR3, the DNA is TGTGCCAGCGGATACAGGGGTAATGAGCAGTTCTTC.

On this clone: Other DNA variants within this sample encode the same CDR3. The chain recombines TRBV18 with TRBJ1-5, with D perhaps matching TRBD1 (6 bases). Trimming took off 4 bases at V and 3 bases at J, with 10 bases between the two ends. CDR3 length equals 14 residues. Looked up from germline, CDR1 is KGHSH and CDR2 is LQKENI. For the CDR3, the DNA is TGTGCCAGCTCACTAGGACAGATCAATCAGCCCCAGCATTTT. It yields the protein CASSLGQINQPQHF.

This rearrangement joins TRBV2 to TRBJ2-5; the D is unclear. V lost 5 bases and J lost 1, with 8 bases in between. The CDR3 runs 13 residues. Germline V gene data show CDR1 as SNHLY and CDR2 as FYNNEI. The CDR3 loop reads CASSLTSQETQYF. The CDR3 DNA reads as TGTGCCAGCAGTTTGACATCCCAAGAGACCCAGTACTTC.

The chain joins TRBV10-3 to TRBJ2-7, with 9 nucleotides matching TRBD1. CDR3 length equals 13 residues. V dropped 8 bases and J dropped 3; count of bases not matched to a gene: 5. Germline values: CDR1 ENHRY, CDR2 SYGVKD. The CDR3 nucleotides are TGTGCCATCGATTCGACAGGGGGCTACGAGCAGTACTTC. Translated, it gives CAIDSTGGYEQYF.